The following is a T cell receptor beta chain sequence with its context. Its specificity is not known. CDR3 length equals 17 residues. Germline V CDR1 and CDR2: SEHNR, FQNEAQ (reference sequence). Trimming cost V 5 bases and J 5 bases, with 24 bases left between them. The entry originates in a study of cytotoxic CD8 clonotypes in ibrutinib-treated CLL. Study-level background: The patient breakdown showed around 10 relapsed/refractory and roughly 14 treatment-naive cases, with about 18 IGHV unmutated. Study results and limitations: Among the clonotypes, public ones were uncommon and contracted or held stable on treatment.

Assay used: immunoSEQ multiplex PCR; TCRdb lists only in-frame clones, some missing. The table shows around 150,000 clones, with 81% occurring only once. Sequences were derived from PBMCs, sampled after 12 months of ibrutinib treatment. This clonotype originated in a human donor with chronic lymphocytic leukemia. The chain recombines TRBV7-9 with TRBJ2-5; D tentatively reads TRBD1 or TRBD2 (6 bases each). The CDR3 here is CASSPRGRTTGFETQYF. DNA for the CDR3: TGTGCCAGCAGCCCCCGGGGGCGCACTACAGGGTTCGAGACCCAGTACTTC.